The rows below give T cell receptor beta chains drawn from one sample of a study of blood T cell repertoires in COVID-19. TCRdb's copy holds only in-frame clones and misses some; the assay was immunoSEQ multiplex PCR. The data show approximately 120,000 clones, approximately 81% seen once. The material sequenced was peripheral blood. Receptors originate from a man in his forties or fifties with active or convalescent COVID-19. Both conserved end residues are part of each CDR3. The D gene is left open where the match is weak. The listing skips clone size in some rows; elsewhere it reads once, few, many or a size class.

j_call v_call d_call clone_size cdr3_nt cdr3_aa
TRBJ1-1 TRBV12-3/TRBV12-4 . . TGTGCCAGCACCGATTCAGGGAACACTGAAGCTTTCTTT CASTDSGNTEAFF
TRBJ2-3 TRBV24-1 . . TGTGCCACCAGTGATATAACAGATACGCAGTATTTT CATSDITDTQYF
TRBJ2-7 TRBV10-2 TRBD1 . TGCGCCAGCAGTGAGAACATCGGGACAGGGGGCGGCGAGCAGTACTTC CASSENIGTGGGEQYF
TRBJ1-2 TRBV25-1 . . TGTGCCAGCAGTGAATATACAGGCCAAGGGGGCTACACCTTC CASSEYTGQGGYTF
TRBJ2-7 TRBV14 TRBD2 once TGTGCCAGCGCACAAGGACTAGCGTCAACCTACGAGCAGTACTTC CASAQGLASTYEQYF
TRBJ1-4 TRBV30 TRBD1 few TGTGCCTGGAGTGTAAGGAGGACAGGCTGGTCGACTAATGAAAAACTGTTTTTT CAWSVRRTGWSTNEKLFF
TRBJ2-3 TRBV14 . . TGTGCCAGCAGCCAATACACTAGCTCCACAGATACGCAGTATTTT CASSQYTSSTDTQYF
TRBJ2-2 TRBV7-2 . . TGTGCCAGCACCCGGGACTCAAACACCGGGGAGCTGTTTTTT CASTRDSNTGELFF
TRBJ1-2 TRBV11-2 . once TGTGCCATTCCCCCGGCGGACAAAACTGGGTATGGCTACACCTTC CAIPPADKTGYGYTF
TRBJ2-1 TRBV7-9 TRBD1 . TGTGCCAGCAGTCAACAGGGGGCTAACAATGAGCAGTTCTTC CASSQQGANNEQFF
TRBJ1-1 TRBV12-3/TRBV12-4 . once TGTGCCAGCAGGCCGGGACATTGGGAACGAGCTTTCTTT CASRPGHWERAFF
TRBJ1-4 TRBV10-3 . . TGTGCCATCAGGGGCTTACAATATGAAAAACTGTTTTTT CAIRGLQYEKLFF
TRBJ2-7 TRBV27 . . TGTGCCAGCAGCCGGGACATCATATCCCCCTACGAGCAGTACTTC CASSRDIISPYEQYF
TRBJ1-3 TRBV12-3/TRBV12-4 . . TGTGCCAGCGGGGCTTGGGGAAACACCATATATTTT CASGAWGNTIYF
TRBJ2-3 TRBV19 TRBD1 . TGTGCCAGTAGTCAGGGGGCAGGAGATACGCAGTATTTT CASSQGAGDTQYF
TRBJ1-3 TRBV6-6 . . TGTGCCAGCAGTTACGCGGGGGCTGGAAACACCATATATTTT CASSYAGAGNTIYF
TRBJ1-2 TRBV7-3 TRBD1 . TGTGCCAGCAGCTTGTCCGGGACAGGCGATGGCTACACCTTC CASSLSGTGDGYTF
TRBJ2-6 TRBV19 . . TGTGCCAGTAGGAGGGCGCCAAACTCTGGGGCCAACGTCCTGACTTTC CASRRAPNSGANVLTF
TRBJ2-7 TRBV7-6 . . TGTGCCAGCAGCTTAGAGAGTTTTACCTCCTACGAGCAGTACTTC CASSLESFTSYEQYF
TRBJ1-2 TRBV5-1 . . TGCGCCAGCAGCTTGGTTACGGGGAACTATGGCTACACCTTC CASSLVTGNYGYTF
TRBJ2-1 TRBV5-1 TRBD1 . TGCGCCAGCCATACAGGGGACGCCTACAATGAGCAGTTCTTC CASHTGDAYNEQFF
TRBJ1-2 TRBV5-5 . . TGTGCCAGCAGCCCGAAGCTCGAAATCCCCTTTGGCTACACCTTC CASSPKLEIPFGYTF
TRBJ2-1 TRBV7-9 TRBD2 . TGTGCCAGCAGCTTAACTGGGACTAGCTTCGATGAGCAGTTCTTC CASSLTGTSFDEQFF
TRBJ1-1 TRBV5-1 . once TGCGCCAGCAGCTACCAGGGCAACACTGAAGCTTTCTTT CASSYQGNTEAFF
TRBJ1-1 TRBV28 . once TGTGCCAGCAGTTTAGGCGGGGGGGGAGTGATCACTGAAGCTTTCTTT CASSLGGGGVITEAFF
TRBJ2-5 TRBV5-6 TRBD1 . TGTGCCAGCAGCTTGGGGCCAGGGGGAAGAGGGAGCCAAGAGACCCAGTACTTC CASSLGPGGRGSQETQYF
TRBJ1-5 TRBV19 TRBD1 . TGTGCCAGTAGTCGACCCGTGGGACAGGGTTCAGGACAGCCCCAGCATTTT CASSRPVGQGSGQPQHF
TRBJ1-4 TRBV12-3/TRBV12-4 . once TGTGCCAGCAGTTTACCTCCGGGAGAAAAACTGTTTTTT CASSLPPGEKLFF
TRBJ2-6 TRBV18 TRBD1 . TGTGCCAGCTCACCTAACAGGGGTAATGGGGCCAACGTCCTGACTTTC CASSPNRGNGANVLTF
TRBJ2-7 TRBV28 . . TGTGCCAGCAGTTTTTGGGCAGGGTCAGACGAGCAGTACTTC CASSFWAGSDEQYF
TRBJ2-2 TRBV5-6 . . TGTGCCAGCAGCTTAAGGGGTCACACCGGGGAGCTGTTTTTT CASSLRGHTGELFF
TRBJ2-1 TRBV5-1 TRBD1 once TGCGCCAGCAGGAATATACAGGGGGCGAGCGGCAATGAGCAGTTCTTC CASRNIQGASGNEQFF
TRBJ2-1 TRBV19 TRBD2 . TGTGCCAGTAGTAGAACCGGGACTAGCGCCAACCACCCAACGGGGAATGAGCAGTTCTTC CASSRTGTSANHPTGNEQFF
TRBJ2-3 TRBV19 TRBD1 . TGTGCCAGTAGTTGGGACAGAAGCACAGATACGCAGTATTTT CASSWDRSTDTQYF
TRBJ2-3 TRBV5-4 . . TGTGCCAGCAGCTTGAGGAGCGGAGGCACAGATACGCAGTATTTT CASSLRSGGTDTQYF
TRBJ2-1 TRBV5-4 . . TGTGCCAGCAGCCCTGAATTGCGGCTAGCTAGAGATGAGCAGTTCTTC CASSPELRLARDEQFF
TRBJ2-5 TRBV18 . . TGTGCCAGCTCCCCCTCCATATCCGGGGTAGGAGAGACCCAGTACTTC CASSPSISGVGETQYF
TRBJ1-2 TRBV19 . . TGTGCCAGTAGTATGGTCGGGGGTGGTAACTATGGCTACACCTTC CASSMVGGGNYGYTF
TRBJ2-4 TRBV7-3 TRBD2 few TGTGCCAGCAGGGGGTCTAGCGGGAGAGCCGACATTCAGTACTTC CASRGSSGRADIQYF
TRBJ1-5 TRBV24-1 . . TGTGCCACCAGTGATGAAACGCCAGGGCAGCCCCAGCATTTT CATSDETPGQPQHF
TRBJ1-3 TRBV5-1 . once TGCGCCAGCAGCTTGCAAGGACTCCGCTCTGGAAACACCATATATTTT CASSLQGLRSGNTIYF
TRBJ1-2 TRBV6-4 . . TGTGCCAGCAGAGCGACAGGACGAGACCGGGGTGGCTACACCTTC CASRATGRDRGGYTF
TRBJ1-3 TRBV19 . . TGTGCCAGTAGCCGCTCTGGAAACACCATATATTTT CASSRSGNTIYF
TRBJ2-5 TRBV7-2 . . TGTGCCAGCAGCCCCCCCGGTCAAGCTTTGGAGACCCAGTACTTC CASSPPGQALETQYF
TRBJ1-6 TRBV11-2 TRBD1 . TGTGCCAGCAGCTTCATTCGGACAGGGGGCGTCTCACCCCTCCACTTT CASSFIRTGGVSPLHF